Each of the 29 T cell receptor beta chains below was sequenced from the same sample in a study of blood T cell repertoires in COVID-19. TCRdb's copy holds only in-frame clones and misses some; the assay was immunoSEQ multiplex PCR. The sample carries about 240,000 clones, 70% to 90% recorded once. Specimen: peripheral blood. These receptors all stem from a woman aged 55 to 70 with active or convalescent COVID-19.

The chain carries TRBV11-2 and TRBJ2-1, with 10 bases that match TRBD2. The CDR3 is made up of 17 amino acids. Germline assignment: CDR1 SGHAT and CDR2 FQNNGV. V dropped 3 bases and J dropped 1; count of bases not matched to a gene: 6. DNA of the CDR3: TGTGCCAGCAGCTTCTCGGGACTAGCGTCTTCCTACAATGAGCAGTTCTTC. Its translation: CASSFSGLASSYNEQFF.

The V gene is TRBV5-5, the J gene TRBJ1-5, with D possibly matching TRBD1 (6 bases). Per the germline V gene, CDR1 is SGHKS and CDR2 is YYEKEE (reference sequence). This CDR3 spans 15 amino acids. The V gene lost 1 base and the J gene lost 2 bases, with 10 bases spanning the gap. For the CDR3, the DNA is TGTGCCAGCAGCTTGTGGGCAGGGGGCAATCAGCCCCAGCATTTT. It codes for CASSLWAGGNQPQHF.

This clone was observed a few times. The V gene is TRBV7-9, the J gene TRBJ1-5, with TRBD1 matching 9 bases. The CDR3 is made up of 16 amino acids. Germline V gene data show CDR1 as SEHNR and CDR2 as FQNEAQ (reference sequence). V dropped 5 bases and J dropped 1; count of bases not matched to a gene: 6. For the CDR3, the DNA is TGTGCCAGCAGCAGGGGACAGGGCGGGAGCAATCAGCCCCAGCATTTT. Protein product: CASSRGQGGSNQPQHF.

The chain has TRBV4-2 and TRBJ2-7; TRBD2 is a possible D gene (7 bases). Germline CDR1 is LGHNA and CDR2 is YNFKEQ. This CDR3 has 17 amino acids. Trimming took off 0 bases at V and 1 base at J, with 16 bases between the two ends. The CDR3 DNA sequence: TGTGCCAGCAGCCAAGAGAGGGGGGGGCTAGGGTCCTACGAGCAGTACTTC. This translates into CASSQERGGLGSYEQYF.

V is TRBV6-5 and J is TRBJ1-4; tentative D call: TRBD1 (5 bases). CDR1 and CDR2 (germline): MNHEY, SVGAGI. Trimming shortened V by 9 bases and J by 6 bases, and 14 bases separated the two germline ends. The CDR3 is made up of 13 amino acids. The CDR3 nucleotides read TGTGCCAGTAACGACAGAAATGATGAAAAACTGTTTTTT. It specifies CASNDRNDEKLFF.

CDR3 coding DNA: TGCGCCAGCAGCTTGGCCGGAGGACTAGCGGGCCAGGGGACCCAGTACTTC. Amino acids: CASSLAGGLAGQGTQYF. The V and J genes are TRBV5-1 and TRBJ2-5, with 11 bases aligning to TRBD2. Trimming at V came to 0 bases and at J to 7 bases, leaving 11 bases not matched to a gene. The germline CDR1 and CDR2 sequences are SGHRS and YFSETQ. The CDR3 runs 17 residues.

The V gene is TRBV10-1, the J gene TRBJ2-1; 15 nucleotides match TRBD2. The CDR3 totals 19 residues. The junction had 7 bases not matched to a gene; V was cut back by 4 bases and J by 0 bases. In germline, CDR1 is WNHNN, CDR2 SYGVQD (reference sequence). CDR3 amino acids: CASSVTGTSGRSSYNEQFF. As DNA, the CDR3 is TGCGCCAGCAGTGTTACCGGGACTAGCGGGAGGAGCTCCTACAATGAGCAGTTCTTC.

The chain has TRBV21-1 and TRBJ2-7; TRBD1 is the table's D call, not checked against the DNA. TRBV21-1 is a known pseudogene. The CDR3 totals 18 residues. DNA for the CDR3: TGTGCCAGCAGCCCCTGTAAGGCCGGGACAGGGAACTCCTACGAGCAGTACGTC. Encoded protein: CASSPCKAGTGNSYEQYV.

Of note for this clone: In the same sample, other DNA sequences code for this CDR3. The V and J genes are TRBV6-5 and TRBJ1-1; weak D call: TRBD1 (5 bases). This CDR3 contains 13 residues. Deletions cut 5 bases from V and 5 bases from J, with 12 bases between. Germline values: CDR1 MNHEY, CDR2 SVGAGI. CDR3 sequence: CASSRGGGTEAFF. The CDR3 nucleotides are TGTGCCAGCAGTAGGGGCGGTGGGACTGAAGCTTTCTTT.

The rearrangement joins TRBV19 to TRBJ2-6; TRBD1 matches 8 bases. The germline V gene encodes CDR1 LNHDA and CDR2 SQIVND (reference sequence). V shed 6 bases, J shed 0 bases, and the junction held 7 bases outside the gene matches. The CDR3 length is 17 residues. CDR3 sequence reads: CASRTTGEASGANVLTF. CDR3 coding DNA: TGTGCCAGTAGAACGACAGGGGAGGCCTCTGGGGCCAACGTCCTGACTTTC. Combining the CDR3 with reference TRBV19 and TRBJ2-6 gives the whole variable domain DGGITQSPKYLFRKEGQNVTLSCEQNLNHDAMYWYRQDPGQGLRLIYYSQIVNDFQKGDIAEGYSVSREKKESFPLTVTSAQKNPTAFYLCASRTTGEASGANVLTFGAGSRLTVL.

The V call is TRBV7-2, the J call TRBJ1-2; the D gene is possibly TRBD1 (5 bases). Germline V gives CDR1 SGHTA, CDR2 FQGNSA. The CDR3 is 13 residues long. Trimming pared 1 base from V and 8 bases from J, leaving 11 bases between. CDR3 DNA: TGTGCCAGCAGCTTAGGGGGCAGGTGGGGCTACACCTTC. Protein: CASSLGGRWGYTF.

The rearrangement uses TRBV19 and TRBJ1-1, with TRBD1 identical over 10 bases. Germline lookup yields CDR1 LNHDA and CDR2 SQIVND (reference sequence). Trimming cost V 3 bases and J 1 base; bases outside gene matches: 5. The CDR3 has 16 residues. This CDR3 reads CASSILGQGKNTEAFF. The CDR3 DNA reads TGTGCCAGTAGTATTTTGGGACAGGGGAAGAACACTGAAGCTTTCTTT.

This sequence joins TRBV7-9 and TRBJ2-1; TRBD2 matches at 12 bases. V lost 6 bases to trimming and J lost 5 bases; unmatched junction nucleotides: 5. The germline CDR1 and CDR2 sequences are SEHNR and FQNEAQ (reference sequence). This CDR3 has 15 amino acids. The CDR3 sequence is CASRAGTSGHNEQFF. The CDR3 bases are TGTGCCAGCAGGGCAGGGACTAGCGGGCACAATGAGCAGTTCTTC.

As to this clone: This sample includes further DNA sequences coding for the same CDR3. The V and J genes are TRBV18 and TRBJ2-3; tentative D call: TRBD2 (6 bases). Germline V CDR1 and CDR2: KGHSH, LQKENI. This CDR3 spans 14 amino acids. The V gene lost 3 bases and the J gene lost 4 bases, with 11 bases spanning the gap. Written as DNA, the CDR3 is TGTGCCAGCTCACCGGGGGGTAGCGCAGATACGCAGTATTTT. Residues: CASSPGGSADTQYF.

This chain links TRBV11-2 with TRBJ1-1; 8 nucleotides match TRBD1. The CDR3 contains 17 residues. Germline-derived CDR1 and CDR2 are SGHAT and FQNNGV. Trimming at V came to 1 base and at J to 5 bases, leaving 12 bases not matched to a gene. The CDR3 loop is CASSLAPSRGRETEAFF. The CDR3 bases are TGTGCCAGCAGCTTAGCCCCTTCCAGGGGGCGCGAGACTGAAGCTTTCTTT.

The rearrangement links TRBV2 to TRBJ1-4; D perhaps matches TRBD1 (5 bases). This CDR3 region has 12 residues. V was cut by 7 bases and J by 7 bases, with 10 bases left in between. Per the germline V gene, CDR1 is SNHLY and CDR2 is FYNNEI. The DNA of the CDR3 is TGTGCCAGCAATTGGGGGGGTGAAAAACTGTTTTTT. This sequence encodes CASNWGGEKLFF.

The chain has TRBV25-1 and TRBJ2-1, with 9 bases fitting TRBD1. Germline V gene lookup returns CDR1 MGHDK and CDR2 SYGVNS. V shed 4 bases, J shed 4 bases, and the junction held 11 bases outside the gene matches. The CDR3 consists of 17 residues. The CDR3 DNA reads TGTGCCAGCAGTGGAAAAGGGGGACAGGGCCATTACAATGAGCAGTTCTTC. Amino acids: CASSGKGGQGHYNEQFF. Based on the CDR3 plus reference TRBV25-1 and TRBJ2-1, the full variable domain is EADIYQTPRYLVIGTGKKITLECSQTMGHDKMYWYQQDPGMELHLIHYSYGVNSTEKGDLSSESTVSRIRTEHFPLTLESARPSHTSQYLCASSGKGGQGHYNEQFFGPGTRLTVL.

This clone was recorded only once. The chain couples TRBV13 to TRBJ2-1; possible D gene TRBD1, 6 bases. The V end lost 2 bases, the J end lost 3 bases, and 8 bases lay between the germline ends. The CDR3 is made up of 14 amino acids. Germline CDR1 is PRHDT and CDR2 is FYEKMQ (reference sequence). The DNA for the CDR3 is TGTGCCAGCAGCTTAAGGGGGAACTACAATGAGCAGTTCTTC. Amino acid sequence: CASSLRGNYNEQFF.

The rearrangement joins TRBV2 to TRBJ1-2; D possibly corresponds to TRBD1 (5 bases). CDR3 length: 16 residues. Germline V gene data show CDR1 as SNHLY and CDR2 as FYNNEI. Trimming took off 1 base at V and 3 bases at J, with 15 bases between the two ends. In DNA, the CDR3 is TGTGCCAGCAGTGAAGGGGGGGACGGGCCGTACTATGGCTACACCTTC. This encodes CASSEGGDGPYYGYTF.

To note about this clone: The same CDR3 is also encoded by other DNA sequences in this sample. This chain links TRBV5-1 with TRBJ2-5; 8 nucleotides agree with TRBD1. Germline-derived CDR1 and CDR2 are SGHRS and YFSETQ. The CDR3 extends over 14 amino acids. Trimming cost V 0 bases and J 4 bases; bases outside gene matches: 2. The CDR3 is CASSLGQGRETQYF. CDR3 bases: TGCGCCAGCAGCTTGGGACAGGGGAGAGAGACCCAGTACTTC.

This chain uses TRBV19 with TRBJ2-2; a weak D match, TRBD1 (7 bases). CDR1 and CDR2 from the germline V gene are LNHDA and SQIVND (reference sequence). Trimming took off 5 bases at V and 0 bases at J, with 13 bases between the two ends. The CDR3 loop spans 16 amino acids. In nucleotides, the CDR3 is TGTGCCAGTAGTCCCCAGGGGGGATCGAACACCGGGGAGCTGTTTTTT. Residues: CASSPQGGSNTGELFF.

The chain recombines TRBV14 with TRBJ2-1; 10 nucleotides agree with TRBD1. Trimming took 5 bases from V and 6 from J; bases not matched to a gene: 16. The germline V gene encodes CDR1 SGHDN and CDR2 FVKESK. The length of the CDR3 is 18 residues. The CDR3 is CASSDDRGQREGRNEQFF. As DNA, the CDR3 is TGTGCCAGCAGCGACGACAGGGGGCAGAGGGAGGGACGCAATGAGCAGTTCTTC.

This sequence joins TRBV5-1 and TRBJ2-5; 14 nucleotides agree with TRBD2. This CDR3 has 18 residues. The germline gives CDR1 SGHRS, CDR2 YFSETQ. Trimming removed 2 bases from V and 0 bases from J; junction bases left unmatched: 6. The DNA for the CDR3 is TGCGCCAGCAGCTTAGGACTAGCGGGAGGAGGGTACCAAGAGACCCAGTACTTC. Encoded protein: CASSLGLAGGGYQETQYF.

The chain carries TRBV9 and TRBJ1-5; 8 nucleotides match TRBD1. The CDR3 length is 13 residues. Germline V gene lookup returns CDR1 SGDLS and CDR2 YYNGEE. The ends lost 3 bases at V and 6 bases at J; junction bases unmatched: 2. The DNA for the CDR3 is TGTGCCAGCAGCGAGACAGGGGCTCAGCCCCAGCATTTT. It specifies CASSETGAQPQHF.

The V call is TRBV11-3, the J call TRBJ2-1; D may be TRBD2 (5 bases). Between the trimmed V and J ends, which lost 4 bases and 1 base, there was a span of 14 bases. This CDR3 region has 16 residues. From germline, CDR1 is SGHNT and CDR2 YENEEA. The CDR3 DNA is TGTGCCAGCAGCTGGCGGACCTGGAGGTCCTACAATGAGCAGTTCTTC. Translated, it gives CASSWRTWRSYNEQFF.

The chain carries TRBV15 and TRBJ2-7; 10 nucleotides line up with TRBD2. V was clipped by 0 bases and J by 2 bases; unmatched bases: 4. Germline CDR1 and CDR2: LNHNV and YYDKDF (reference sequence). CDR3 length: 16 residues. CDR3 DNA sequence: TGTGCCACCAGCAGAGATCGCCTAGCGGGGGCCTACGAGCAGTACGTC. This sequence encodes CATSRDRLAGAYEQYV.

The CDR3 loop is CASSYAVVAGEDGETQYF. DNA of the CDR3: TGTGCCAGCAGTTACGCGGTAGTAGCGGGAGAGGACGGGGAGACCCAGTACTTC. The chain couples TRBV6-2 or TRBV6-3 to TRBJ2-5; 9 bases line up with TRBD2. The CDR3 is 18 amino acids. The germline V gene has CDR1 MNHEY and CDR2 SVGEGT. Trimming took 2 bases from V and 5 from J; bases not matched to a gene: 15.

V usage is TRBV28 and J usage is TRBJ1-4; D is unclear. V was trimmed by 1 base and J by 6 bases, leaving 18 bases between them. Germline values: CDR1 MDHEN, CDR2 SYDVKM. The CDR3 loop spans 17 amino acids. Here the CDR3 reads CASSLLLRVPSDEKLFF. In DNA form, the CDR3 reads TGTGCCAGCAGTTTATTACTGCGGGTCCCAAGCGATGAAAAACTGTTTTTT.

With regard to this clone: Mismatch with germline at one junction end may stem from a read error. The V call is TRBV24-1, the J call TRBJ2-3, with 7 positions matching TRBD1. This CDR3 has 13 residues. The germline CDR1 and CDR2 sequences are KGHDR and SFDVKD. The CDR3 reads CATSVGGTNTQYF. The CDR3, as DNA: TGTGCCACCAGTGTAGGGGGCACAAATACGCAGTATTTT.